This T cell receptor (beta chain) derives from a study of T cell responses to AZD1222 COVID-19 vaccine. Profiled with immunoSEQ multiplex PCR; TCRdb holds only in-frame clones, not every one. The sample includes over 90,000 clones, roughly 84% of them seen just once. The germline V gene has CDR1 LNHDA and CDR2 SQIVND (reference sequence). The ends lost 5 bases at V and 6 bases at J; junction bases unmatched: 8. The length of the CDR3 is 14 residues. The receptor was derived from an adult in good health. The sequences come from peripheral blood, collected on day 0 of AZD1222 vaccination. The gene calls are TRBV19 and TRBJ2-7, with 9 bases identical to TRBD1. The chain's CDR3 is CASSPRTGVSEQYF. The CDR3 coding sequence is TGTGCCAGTAGTCCCCGGACAGGGGTGAGCGAGCAGTACTTC. Full variable domain (missing parts from reference TRBV19 and TRBJ2-7): DGGITQSPKYLFRKEGQNVTLSCEQNLNHDAMYWYRQDPGQGLRLIYYSQIVNDFQKGDIAEGYSVSREKKESFPLTVTSAQKNPTAFYLCASSPRTGVSEQYFGPGTRLTVT.